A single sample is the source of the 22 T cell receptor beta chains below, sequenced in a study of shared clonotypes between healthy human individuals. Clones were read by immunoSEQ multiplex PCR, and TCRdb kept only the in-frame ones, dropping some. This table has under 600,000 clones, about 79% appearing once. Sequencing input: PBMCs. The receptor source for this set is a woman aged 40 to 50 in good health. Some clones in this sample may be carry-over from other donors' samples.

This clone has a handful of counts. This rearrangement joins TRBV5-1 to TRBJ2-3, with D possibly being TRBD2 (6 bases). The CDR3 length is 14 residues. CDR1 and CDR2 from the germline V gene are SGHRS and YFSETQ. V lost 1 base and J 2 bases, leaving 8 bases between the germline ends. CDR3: CASSLMGLTDTQYF. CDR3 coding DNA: TGCGCCAGCAGCTTGATGGGACTCACAGATACGCAGTATTTT.

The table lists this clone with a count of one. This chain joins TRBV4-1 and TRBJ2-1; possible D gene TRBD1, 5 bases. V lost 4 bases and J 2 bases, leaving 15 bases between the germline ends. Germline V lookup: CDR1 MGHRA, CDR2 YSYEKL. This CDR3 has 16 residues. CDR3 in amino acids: CASSRGHDGPYNEQFF. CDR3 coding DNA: TGCGCCAGCAGCCGAGGACATGACGGACCCTACAATGAGCAGTTCTTC.

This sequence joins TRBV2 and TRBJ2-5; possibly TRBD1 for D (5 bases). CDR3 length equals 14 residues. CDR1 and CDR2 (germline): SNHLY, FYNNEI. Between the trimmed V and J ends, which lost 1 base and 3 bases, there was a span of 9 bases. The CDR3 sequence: CASSEGVGEETQYF. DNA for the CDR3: TGTGCCAGCAGTGAAGGGGTAGGGGAAGAGACCCAGTACTTC.

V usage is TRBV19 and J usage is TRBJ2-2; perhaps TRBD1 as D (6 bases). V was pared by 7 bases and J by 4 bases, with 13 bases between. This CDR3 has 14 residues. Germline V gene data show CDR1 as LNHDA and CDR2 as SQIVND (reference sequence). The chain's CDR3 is CASNLQGVTGELFF. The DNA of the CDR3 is TGTGCCAGTAACCTACAGGGTGTCACCGGGGAGCTGTTTTTT.

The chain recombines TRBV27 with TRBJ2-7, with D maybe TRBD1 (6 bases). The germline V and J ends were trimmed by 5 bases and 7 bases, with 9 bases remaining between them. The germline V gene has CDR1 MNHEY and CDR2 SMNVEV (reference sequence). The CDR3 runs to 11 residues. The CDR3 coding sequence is TGTGCCAGCAGTAACAGGGTTGAGCAGTACTTC. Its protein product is CASSNRVEQYF.

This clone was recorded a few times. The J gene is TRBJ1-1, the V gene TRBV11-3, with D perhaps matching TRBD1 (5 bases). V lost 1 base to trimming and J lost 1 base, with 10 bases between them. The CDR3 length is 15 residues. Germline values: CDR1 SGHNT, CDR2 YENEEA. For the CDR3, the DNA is TGTGCCAGCAGCTTAGGCGGGGGGTGGAACACTGAAGCTTTCTTT. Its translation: CASSLGGGWNTEAFF.

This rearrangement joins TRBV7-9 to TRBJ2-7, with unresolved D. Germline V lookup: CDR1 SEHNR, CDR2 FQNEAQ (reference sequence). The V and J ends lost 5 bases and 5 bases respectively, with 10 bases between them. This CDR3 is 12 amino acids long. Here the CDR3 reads CASSPADHEQYF. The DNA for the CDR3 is TGTGCCAGCAGCCCCGCCGATCACGAGCAGTACTTC.

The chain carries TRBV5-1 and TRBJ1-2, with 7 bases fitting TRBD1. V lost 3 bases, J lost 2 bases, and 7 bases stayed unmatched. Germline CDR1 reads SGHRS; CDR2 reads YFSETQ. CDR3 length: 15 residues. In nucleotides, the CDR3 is TGCGCCAGCAGCTCCCCGACAGGGAAGAACTATGGCTACACCTTC. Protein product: CASSSPTGKNYGYTF.

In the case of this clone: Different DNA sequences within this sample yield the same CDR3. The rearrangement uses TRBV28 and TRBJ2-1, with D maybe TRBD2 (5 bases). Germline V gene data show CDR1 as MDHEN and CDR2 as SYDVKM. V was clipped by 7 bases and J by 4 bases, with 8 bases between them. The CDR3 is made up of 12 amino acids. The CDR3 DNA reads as TGTGCCAGCACAGGACTTTACAATGAGCAGTTCTTC. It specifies CASTGLYNEQFF. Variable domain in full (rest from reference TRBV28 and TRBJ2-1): DVKVTQSSRYLVKRTGEKVFLECVQDMDHENMFWYRQDPGLGLRLIYFSYDVKMKEKGDIPEGYSVSREKKERFSLILESASTNQTSMYLCASTGLYNEQFFGPGTRLTVL.

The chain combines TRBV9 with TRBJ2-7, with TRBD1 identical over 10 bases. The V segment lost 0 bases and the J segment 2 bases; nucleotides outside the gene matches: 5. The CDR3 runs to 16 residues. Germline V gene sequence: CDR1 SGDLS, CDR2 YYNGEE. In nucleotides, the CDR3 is TGTGCCAGCAGCGTAGATGGGACAGGGGACACCTACGAGCAGTACTTC. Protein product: CASSVDGTGDTYEQYF.

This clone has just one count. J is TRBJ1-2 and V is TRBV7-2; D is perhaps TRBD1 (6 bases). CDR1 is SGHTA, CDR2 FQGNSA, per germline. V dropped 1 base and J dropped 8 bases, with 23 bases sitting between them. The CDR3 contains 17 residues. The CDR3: CASSLDLGGGGLEGYTF. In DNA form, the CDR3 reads TGTGCCAGCAGCTTAGACCTGGGGGGTGGGGGCTTGGAGGGCTACACCTTC.

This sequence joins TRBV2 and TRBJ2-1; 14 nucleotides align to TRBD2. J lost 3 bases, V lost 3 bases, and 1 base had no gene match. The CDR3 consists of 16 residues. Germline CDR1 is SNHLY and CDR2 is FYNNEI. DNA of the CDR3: TGTGCCAGCAGTGATGGACTAGCGGGAGGCTACAATGAGCAGTTCTTC. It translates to CASSDGLAGGYNEQFF. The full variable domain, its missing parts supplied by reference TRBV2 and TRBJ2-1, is EPEVTQTPSHQVTQMGQEVILRCVPISNHLYFYWYRQILGQKVEFLVSFYNNEISEKSEIFDDQFSVERPDGSNFTLKIRSTKLEDSAMYFCASSDGLAGGYNEQFFGPGTRLTVL.

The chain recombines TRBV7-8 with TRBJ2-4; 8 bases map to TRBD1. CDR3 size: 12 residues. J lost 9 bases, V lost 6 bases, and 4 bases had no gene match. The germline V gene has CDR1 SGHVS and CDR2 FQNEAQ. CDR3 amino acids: CASSPGGGIQYF. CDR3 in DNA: TGTGCCAGCAGTCCAGGGGGCGGCATTCAGTACTTC.

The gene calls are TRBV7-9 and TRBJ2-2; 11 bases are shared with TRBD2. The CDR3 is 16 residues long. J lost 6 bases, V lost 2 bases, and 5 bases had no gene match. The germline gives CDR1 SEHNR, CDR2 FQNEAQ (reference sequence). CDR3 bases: TGTGCCAGCAGCTTATTAGCGGGAGGGCCGTCCGGGGAGCTGTTTTTT. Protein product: CASSLLAGGPSGELFF. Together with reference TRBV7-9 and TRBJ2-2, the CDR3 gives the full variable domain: DTGVSQNPRHKITKRGQNVTFRCDPISEHNRLYWYRQTLGQGPEFLTYFQNEAQLEKSRLLSDRFSAERPKGSFSTLEIQRTEQGDSAMYLCASSLLAGGPSGELFFGEGSRLTVL.

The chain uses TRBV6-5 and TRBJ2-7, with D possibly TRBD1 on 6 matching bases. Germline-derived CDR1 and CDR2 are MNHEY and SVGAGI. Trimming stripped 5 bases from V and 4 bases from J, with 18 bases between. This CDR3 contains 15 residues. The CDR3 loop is CASSRGRTVRYEQYF. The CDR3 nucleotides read TGTGCCAGCAGTAGGGGCCGGACAGTACGATACGAGCAGTACTTC.

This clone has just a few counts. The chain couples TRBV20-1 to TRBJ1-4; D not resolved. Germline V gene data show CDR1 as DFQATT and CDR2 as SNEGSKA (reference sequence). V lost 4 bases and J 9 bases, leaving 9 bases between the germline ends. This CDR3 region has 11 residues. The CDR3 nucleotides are TGCAGTGCTAACGACCGACAAAAACTGTTTTTT. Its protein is CSANDRQKLFF.

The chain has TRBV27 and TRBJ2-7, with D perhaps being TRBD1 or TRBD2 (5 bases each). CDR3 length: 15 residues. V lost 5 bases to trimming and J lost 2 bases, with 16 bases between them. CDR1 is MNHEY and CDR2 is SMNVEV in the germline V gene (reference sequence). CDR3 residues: CASSPRGQGTYEQYF. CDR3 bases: TGTGCCAGCAGTCCTCGGGGTCAGGGAACCTACGAGCAGTACTTC.

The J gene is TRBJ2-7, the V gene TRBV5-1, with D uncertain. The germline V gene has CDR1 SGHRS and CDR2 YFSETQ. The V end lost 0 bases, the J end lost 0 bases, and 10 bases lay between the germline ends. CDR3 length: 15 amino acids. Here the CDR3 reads CASSLALTPSYEQYF. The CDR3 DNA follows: TGCGCCAGCAGCTTGGCACTCACCCCCTCCTACGAGCAGTACTTC.

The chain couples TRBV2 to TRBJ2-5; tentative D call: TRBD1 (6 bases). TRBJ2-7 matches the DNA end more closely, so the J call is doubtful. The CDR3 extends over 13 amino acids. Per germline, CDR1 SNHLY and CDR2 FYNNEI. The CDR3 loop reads CASSELQGYEQYF. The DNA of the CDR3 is TGTGCCAGCAGTGAGTTACAGGGCTACGAGCAGTACTTC.

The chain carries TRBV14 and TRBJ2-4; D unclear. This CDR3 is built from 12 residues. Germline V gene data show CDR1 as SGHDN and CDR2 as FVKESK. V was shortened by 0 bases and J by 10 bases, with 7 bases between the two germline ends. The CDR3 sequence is CASSQDRVIQYF. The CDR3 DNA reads TGTGCCAGCAGCCAAGATCGGGTTATTCAGTACTTC.

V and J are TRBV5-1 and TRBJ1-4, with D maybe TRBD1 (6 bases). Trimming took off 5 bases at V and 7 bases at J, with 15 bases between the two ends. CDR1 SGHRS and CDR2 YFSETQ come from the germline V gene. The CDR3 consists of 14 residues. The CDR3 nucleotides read TGCGCCAGCAGTCTAGGGGGAAACAGTGAAAAACTGTTTTTT. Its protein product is CASSLGGNSEKLFF. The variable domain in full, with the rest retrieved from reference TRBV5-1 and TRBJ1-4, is KAGVTQTPRYLIKTRGQQVTLSCSPISGHRSVSWYQQTPGQGLQFLFEYFSETQRNKGNFPGRFSGRQFSNSRSEMNVSTLELGDSALYLCASSLGGNSEKLFFGSGTQLSVL.

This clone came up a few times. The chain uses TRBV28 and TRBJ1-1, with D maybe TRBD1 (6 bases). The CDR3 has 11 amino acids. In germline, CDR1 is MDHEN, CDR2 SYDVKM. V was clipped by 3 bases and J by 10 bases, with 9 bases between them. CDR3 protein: CASSFRGGAFF. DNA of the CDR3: TGTGCCAGCAGTTTTCGAGGGGGAGCTTTCTTT.